The present TCR beta chain was sequenced within a study of blood T cell repertoires in COVID-19. Study information: Collection of acute and convalescent COVID-19 samples took place in the United States, Italy and Spain.

TCRdb's table, derived via immunoSEQ multiplex PCR, lists solely in-frame clones and lacks some. The table records 350,000 to 450,000 clones, around 89% of them present only once. Those enrolled in Seattle joined during active infection and were followed longitudinally afterward. The TCR was taken from a woman between 40 and 50 years old with COVID-19, enrolled during active disease. Sequenced material: peripheral blood.

The CDR3 nucleotides read TGTGCCAGCAGCTCTAGATCGGACAGGGCTTACGAGCAGTACTTC. Translated: CASSSRSDRAYEQYF. This sequence joins TRBV7-9 and TRBJ2-7, with 8 positions matching TRBD1. This CDR3 is 15 amino acids long. Germline-derived CDR1 and CDR2 are SEHNR and FQNEAQ (reference sequence). With V trimmed by 4 bases and J by 4 bases, 9 bases remained unmatched.